This TCR beta chain was documented in a study of cytomegalovirus exposure and HLA in healthy donors. Study observations and caveats: The authors later found HLA-associated TCR beta chains more clonally expanded than equally common others. A later analysis found common viral pathogens apparently linked to several of the most significant clusters.

Germline V gives CDR1 KGHSH, CDR2 LQKENI. This CDR3 is 14 amino acids long. Trimming removed 2 bases from V and 8 bases from J, with 15 bases in between. Comments on this clone: The antigen remains undetermined.

A multiplex PCR was run with 60 Vbeta primers and 13 Jbeta primers. Data came from immunoSEQ multiplex PCR; TCRdb stores just in-frame clones and leaves some out. The specimen's table records under 200,000 clones. The clonotype originates from a man aged 30 to 39 in good health and CMV-seronegative. Source material: PBMCs. The chain employs TRBV18 and TRBJ1-2; no reliable D call. CDR3 residues: CASSPGSGREGYTF. The DNA of the CDR3 is TGTGCCAGCTCACCAGGTAGCGGCCGAGAGGGCTACACCTTC.